The rows below give T cell receptor beta chains drawn from one sample of a study of blood T cell repertoires in COVID-19. The table came from immunoSEQ multiplex PCR; TCRdb's copy has only in-frame clones and leaves some out. This table has some 300,000 clones, about nine tenths appearing once. The sample comprised PBMCs or T cells enriched from blood (not recorded which). The receptor set was obtained from a woman aged 45 to 65 who had been exposed to COVID-19. Both conserved end residues are part of each CDR3. The D gene is left open where the match is weak. Some rows mark clone size as missing; the rest say once, few, many or name a class of expanded clone.

j_gene | d_gene | v_gene | abundance | CDR3aa | CDR3nt
TRBJ1-2 | NA | TRBV7-2 | NA | CASSLASQTGSGYGYTF | TGTGCCAGCAGCTTAGCCAGCCAGACCGGGAGCGGCTATGGCTACACCTTC
TRBJ2-7 | NA | TRBV19 | NA | CASGRGYEQYF | TGTGCCAGTGGAAGGGGCTACGAGCAGTACTTC
TRBJ1-5 | NA | TRBV11-2 | NA | CASSLGGLLSNQPQHF | TGTGCCAGCAGCTTAGGGGGACTTTTGAGCAATCAGCCCCAGCATTTT
TRBJ1-2 | NA | TRBV28 | once | CASSPTRYGYTF | TGTGCCAGCAGTCCGACACGGTATGGCTACACCTTC
TRBJ1-6 | NA | TRBV30 | once | CAWRRDSPLHF | TGTGCCTGGAGGAGAGATTCACCCCTCCACTTT
TRBJ2-3 | NA | TRBV7-9 | NA | CASSQDSPADTQYF | TGTGCCAGCAGTCAGGACAGCCCGGCAGATACGCAGTATTTT
TRBJ2-3 | TRBD2 | TRBV28 | once | CASSPYKRGGQADTQYF | TGTGCCAGCAGTCCCTACAAGCGGGGGGGCCAGGCAGATACGCAGTATTTT
TRBJ1-5 | TRBD1 | TRBV6-2/TRBV6-3 | once | CASSPDRPHNQPQHF | TGTGCCAGCAGTCCGGACAGGCCCCACAATCAGCCCCAGCATTTT
TRBJ2-3 | TRBD2 | TRBV5-1 | NA | CASSLGSAGGTDTQYF | TGCGCCAGCAGCTTAGGGTCGGCGGGAGGCACAGATACGCAGTATTTT
TRBJ1-6 | NA | TRBV5-1 | NA | CASSLGQAQSSYNSPLHF | TGCGCCAGCAGCTTGGGACAGGCCCAGAGCTCCTATAATTCACCCCTCCACTTT
TRBJ1-4 | NA | TRBV5-1 | NA | CASSKGELANEKLFF | TGCGCCAGCAGCAAGGGGGAGCTTGCTAATGAAAAACTGTTTTTT
TRBJ1-5 | NA | TRBV10-2 | few | CASSESGGRNQPQHF | TGCGCCAGCAGTGAGAGCGGGGGGCGGAATCAGCCCCAGCATTTT
TRBJ2-7 | NA | TRBV5-6 | once | CASSSSREQYF | TGTGCCAGCAGTTCCTCGCGGGAGCAGTACTTC
TRBJ1-5 | TRBD1 | TRBV28 | NA | CASSLGGGKDQPQHF | TGTGCCAGCAGTTTAGGAGGGGGCAAAGATCAGCCCCAGCATTTT
TRBJ2-7 | NA | TRBV5-1 | NA | CASSWGDGPYEQYF | TGCGCCAGCAGCTGGGGGGACGGACCCTACGAGCAGTACTTC
TRBJ2-2 | NA | TRBV11-1 | NA | CASSHSGLTGELFF | TGTGCCAGCAGCCATTCGGGACTTACCGGGGAGCTGTTTTTT
TRBJ2-3 | NA | TRBV7-9 | NA | CASGSLDTQYF | TGTGCCAGCGGGAGTTTGGATACGCAGTATTTT
TRBJ1-2 | NA | TRBV2 | NA | CASSEGQVYGYTF | TGTGCCAGCAGTGAAGGGCAGGTCTATGGCTACACCTTC
TRBJ1-2 | TRBD1 | TRBV19 | NA | CASSIASLGQGFYGYTF | TGTGCCAGTAGTATTGCGTCTTTGGGACAGGGGTTCTATGGCTACACCTTC